This passage covers 27 T cell receptor beta chains from one sample sequenced in a study of technical replicates of blood from a few donors. The assay was immunoSEQ multiplex PCR, and TCRdb's table has in-frame clones only and misses some. The sample consists of tens of thousands of clones, under 98% of them appearing once. The specimen was T cells isolated from PBMCs. These receptors came from a human donor in good health.

V is TRBV30 and J is TRBJ1-1; D gene unclear. CDR1 is GTSNPN, CDR2 SVGIG, per germline (reference sequence). CDR3 length: 15 residues. The V and J ends lost 3 bases and 4 bases respectively, with 18 bases between them. The CDR3: CAWSPVELQPTEAFF. CDR3 nucleotide sequence: TGTGCCTGGAGCCCGGTTGAACTCCAACCCACTGAAGCTTTCTTT.

The chain uses TRBV7-8 and TRBJ2-7; perhaps TRBD1 as D (6 bases). The V and J ends lost 1 base and 3 bases respectively, with 13 bases between them. The CDR3 has 15 amino acids. The germline V gene has CDR1 SGHVS and CDR2 FQNEAQ. The CDR3 sequence: CASSLGGQGFYEQYF. CDR3 bases: TGTGCCAGCAGCTTAGGCGGTCAGGGGTTCTACGAGCAGTACTTC.

This chain links TRBV5-4 with TRBJ2-1; unclear D gene. CDR3 length: 14 amino acids. In germline, CDR1 is SGHNT, CDR2 YYREEE (reference sequence). The ends were cut back, 4 bases at V and 4 bases at J, with 12 bases in the middle. CDR3 in amino acids: CASSNRLEYNEQFF. CDR3 sequence (DNA): TGTGCCAGCAGCAACCGACTTGAATACAATGAGCAGTTCTTC.

This sequence joins TRBV2 and TRBJ2-3; TRBD2 matches 7 bases. The CDR3 has 14 residues. V dropped 3 bases and J dropped 6; count of bases not matched to a gene: 6. CDR1 and CDR2 from the germline V gene are SNHLY and FYNNEI. CDR3 in amino acids: CASSDGTTPDTQYF. DNA for the CDR3: TGTGCCAGCAGTGACGGGACTACCCCCGATACGCAGTATTTT.

The gene calls are TRBV6-1 and TRBJ1-1; possible D gene TRBD1, 5 bases. Germline-derived CDR1 and CDR2 are MNHNS and SASEGT. The CDR3 covers 12 residues. Trimming removed 5 bases at V and 6 bases at J, with 10 bases between. The CDR3 reads CASSSGGSEAFF. The CDR3 coding sequence is TGTGCCAGCAGTTCTGGGGGGTCTGAAGCTTTCTTT.

This clone was counted once. The chain combines TRBV29-1 with TRBJ2-1; 7 bases agree with TRBD1. Germline lookup yields CDR1 SQVTM and CDR2 ANQGSEA. V lost 2 bases and J lost 5; bases outside the gene matches: 3. The CDR3 runs to 13 residues. CDR3 residues: CSVETGDHNEQFF. DNA of the CDR3: TGCAGCGTTGAAACAGGGGATCACAATGAGCAGTTCTTC.

This rearrangement joins TRBV29-1 to TRBJ2-2; 8 bases fit TRBD1. The trim removed 0 bases at V and 5 bases at J, leaving 11 bases unmatched. The CDR3 extends over 17 amino acids. Looked up from germline, CDR1 is SQVTM and CDR2 is ANQGSEA. The DNA for the CDR3 is TGCAGCGTTGAAGATCGGCAGGGGGCGCGGGTGACCGGGGAGCTGTTTTTT. This gives the protein CSVEDRQGARVTGELFF.

Here the CDR3 reads CSAESYNEQFF. The CDR3 nucleotides read TGCAGTGCCGAGAGCTACAATGAGCAGTTCTTC. The chain employs TRBV20-1 and TRBJ2-1; D is undetermined. Trimming left V 6 bases short and J 3 bases short, with 6 bases between. The germline gives CDR1 DFQATT, CDR2 SNEGSKA (reference sequence). This CDR3 comprises 11 residues.

The chain links TRBV18 to TRBJ1-4, with 9 nucleotides matching TRBD1. The CDR3 sequence is 16 residues long. Unmatched junction bases numbered 10, after V lost 3 bases and J lost 8 bases. Germline V gives CDR1 KGHSH, CDR2 LQKENI. This chain's CDR3 is CASSPDRTGAGEKLFF. The DNA of the CDR3 is TGTGCCAGCTCACCCGACAGGACAGGGGCGGGCGAAAAACTGTTTTTT. The complete variable domain, with remaining parts taken from reference TRBV18 and TRBJ1-4, reads NAGVMQNPRHLVRRRGQEARLRCSPMKGHSHVYWYRQLPEEGLKFMVYLQKENIIDESGMPKERFSAEFPKEGPSILRIQQVVRGDSAAYFCASSPDRTGAGEKLFFGSGTQLSVL.

The rearrangement joins TRBV14 to TRBJ1-1; tentatively, D is TRBD1 (5 bases). Germline assignment: CDR1 SGHDN and CDR2 FVKESK. Trimming stripped 3 bases from V and 1 base from J, with 6 bases between. There are 13 residues in the CDR3. The CDR3 DNA reads TGTGCCAGCAGCCACGGGGGGAACACTGAAGCTTTCTTT. Translating gives CASSHGGNTEAFF.

V usage is TRBV27 and J usage is TRBJ1-1; D might be TRBD1 (5 bases). CDR3 length: 13 residues. The germline V and J ends were trimmed by 6 bases and 3 bases, with 11 bases remaining between them. Germline CDR1 reads MNHEY; CDR2 reads SMNVEV (reference sequence). The CDR3: CASSLSGYTEAFF. CDR3 coding DNA: TGTGCCAGCAGCCTTTCAGGGTACACTGAAGCTTTCTTT.

The chain combines TRBV5-1 with TRBJ1-1, with D unresolved. Germline values: CDR1 SGHRS, CDR2 YFSETQ. The V end lost 3 bases, the J end lost 3 bases, and 12 bases lay between the germline ends. This CDR3 is 14 amino acids long. DNA for the CDR3: TGCGCCAGCAGCTGGACGGGGATTGACACTGAAGCTTTCTTT. It specifies CASSWTGIDTEAFF.

The rearrangement joins TRBV2 to TRBJ2-2; a possible D gene is TRBD2 (5 bases). Germline loops: CDR1 SNHLY, CDR2 FYNNEI. Deletions cut 8 bases from V and 5 bases from J, with 15 bases between. The CDR3 runs 14 residues. The CDR3, as DNA: TGTGCCAGCCGGGGTAGGGCCGCGACCGGGGAGCTGTTTTTT. This codes for CASRGRAATGELFF.

The gene calls are TRBV4-2 and TRBJ2-1; 12 nucleotides line up with TRBD2. After removal of 3 bases from V and 5 bases from J, the junction contained 8 bases not matched to a gene. This CDR3 spans 17 amino acids. Germline-derived CDR1 and CDR2 are LGHNA and YNFKEQ. This CDR3 is CASSQRILAGGNNEQFF. CDR3 DNA sequence: TGTGCCAGCAGCCAGAGGATTCTAGCGGGGGGGAACAATGAGCAGTTCTTC.

In nucleotides, the CDR3 is TGTGCCAGCAGCGCTTCCAATGGGAGGGCTGGAGCTTTCTTT. It yields the protein CASSASNGRAGAFF. The V call is TRBV7-9, the J call TRBJ1-1; D call uncertain. V was clipped by 5 bases and J by 10 bases, with 20 bases between them. Germline assignment: CDR1 SEHNR and CDR2 FQNEAQ (reference sequence). The CDR3 runs to 14 residues.

The chain employs TRBV30 and TRBJ1-2, with D possibly matching TRBD1 (6 bases). Germline V gives CDR1 GTSNPN, CDR2 SVGIG (reference sequence). There are 15 residues in the CDR3. Trimming cost V 3 bases and J 2 bases, with 16 bases left between them. The CDR3 is CAWSYRQEVNYGYTF. The CDR3 coding sequence is TGTGCCTGGAGCTATCGACAGGAGGTAAACTATGGCTACACCTTC.

This clone showed up just once. The chain uses TRBV4-3 and TRBJ2-2; no definite D call. The CDR3 consists of 14 residues. CDR1 and CDR2 (germline): LGHNA, YSLEER. The V end was cut by 0 bases, the J end by 6 bases, with 8 bases between. This CDR3 is CASSQENLAGELFF. CDR3 in DNA: TGCGCCAGCAGCCAAGAAAACTTAGCCGGGGAGCTGTTTTTT.

The chain recombines TRBV5-6 with TRBJ1-2, with D unclear. This CDR3 region has 14 residues. CDR1 SGHDT and CDR2 YYEEEE come from the germline V gene. V dropped 2 bases and J dropped 7 bases, with 15 bases sitting between them. This CDR3 reads CASSLAGYPTGYTF. Written as DNA, the CDR3 is TGTGCCAGCAGCTTAGCGGGCTACCCAACTGGCTACACCTTC.

This clone was detected only once. The chain recombines TRBV6-5 with TRBJ1-1, with 7 bases lining up with TRBD1. J lost 9 bases, V lost 2 bases, and 6 bases had no gene match. The CDR3 is made up of 13 amino acids. Germline CDR1 MNHEY, CDR2 SVGAGI. CDR3 protein: CASSYPGTEKAFF. The CDR3 DNA reads TGTGCCAGCAGTTACCCCGGGACAGAGAAAGCTTTCTTT.

The chain joins TRBV11-2 to TRBJ2-7, with D possibly TRBD1 on 6 matching bases. Trimming took off 5 bases at V and 6 bases at J, with 14 bases between the two ends. The germline gives CDR1 SGHAT, CDR2 FQNNGV. The length of the CDR3 is 13 residues. Here the CDR3 DNA reads TGTGCCAGCAGCCTAGGGACACCAGGCGAGCAGTACTTC. As protein: CASSLGTPGEQYF.

The chain employs TRBV25-1 and TRBJ2-5; tentatively, D is TRBD2 (6 bases). This CDR3 region has 13 residues. Germline V gives CDR1 MGHDK, CDR2 SYGVNS. The ends were cut back, 5 bases at V and 4 bases at J, with 11 bases in the middle. CDR3 amino acids: CASSSWDLETQYF. The CDR3 DNA sequence: TGTGCCAGCAGTAGCTGGGACTTAGAGACCCAGTACTTC.

This rearrangement joins TRBV5-1 to TRBJ2-3, with 14 bases lining up with TRBD2. CDR1 is SGHRS and CDR2 is YFSETQ in the germline V gene. The junction had 12 bases not matched to a gene; V was cut back by 4 bases and J by 5 bases. The CDR3 runs 18 residues. In DNA, the CDR3 is TGCGCCAGCAGCGGGATGACTAGCGGGAGGGCGGAAGGAGATACGCAGTATTTT. Protein sequence: CASSGMTSGRAEGDTQYF.

The V and J genes are TRBV27 and TRBJ1-2; 10 bases agree with TRBD1. The CDR3 is 14 amino acids. V lost 5 bases and J lost 8; bases outside the gene matches: 8. Germline V gives CDR1 MNHEY, CDR2 SMNVEV (reference sequence). Written as DNA, the CDR3 is TGTGCCAGCAGTGCCCGGACAGGGGGTATAGGCTACACCTTC. It yields the protein CASSARTGGIGYTF.

The chain joins TRBV11-2 to TRBJ2-7; D perhaps matches TRBD2 (6 bases). The V and J ends lost 1 base and 2 bases respectively, with 12 bases between them. The CDR3 extends over 15 amino acids. In germline, CDR1 is SGHAT, CDR2 FQNNGV. The CDR3 sequence: CASSLGWDLPYEQYF. CDR3 nucleotide sequence: TGTGCCAGCAGCTTAGGGTGGGACTTACCCTACGAGCAGTACTTC.

The V call is TRBV30, the J call TRBJ1-1; a weak D match, TRBD1 (6 bases). The V gene's germline CDR1 is GTSNPN and CDR2 SVGIG (reference sequence). Trimming cost V 3 bases and J 5 bases, with 19 bases left between them. CDR3 size: 15 residues. The CDR3 DNA reads as TGTGCCTGGAGCATAAAGCCAGGGGCCTTTACTGAAGCTTTCTTT. Protein sequence: CAWSIKPGAFTEAFF.

The chain joins TRBV19 to TRBJ1-5, with D hard to call. The ends were cut back, 3 bases at V and 5 bases at J, with 20 bases in the middle. The V gene's germline CDR1 is LNHDA and CDR2 SQIVND (reference sequence). The CDR3 contains 17 residues. The CDR3 is CASSILPMTLADQPQHF. DNA of the CDR3: TGTGCCAGTAGTATTTTGCCCATGACTCTTGCGGATCAGCCCCAGCATTTT.

J is TRBJ2-7 and V is TRBV6-8; weak D call: TRBD1 (6 bases). V lost 2 bases and J 3 bases, leaving 8 bases between the germline ends. The germline V gene has CDR1 MNHGY and CDR2 SAAAGT. The CDR3 consists of 13 residues. CDR3 sequence reads: CASSYNRDYEQYF. Here the CDR3 DNA reads TGTGCCAGCAGTTACAACAGGGACTACGAGCAGTACTTC.